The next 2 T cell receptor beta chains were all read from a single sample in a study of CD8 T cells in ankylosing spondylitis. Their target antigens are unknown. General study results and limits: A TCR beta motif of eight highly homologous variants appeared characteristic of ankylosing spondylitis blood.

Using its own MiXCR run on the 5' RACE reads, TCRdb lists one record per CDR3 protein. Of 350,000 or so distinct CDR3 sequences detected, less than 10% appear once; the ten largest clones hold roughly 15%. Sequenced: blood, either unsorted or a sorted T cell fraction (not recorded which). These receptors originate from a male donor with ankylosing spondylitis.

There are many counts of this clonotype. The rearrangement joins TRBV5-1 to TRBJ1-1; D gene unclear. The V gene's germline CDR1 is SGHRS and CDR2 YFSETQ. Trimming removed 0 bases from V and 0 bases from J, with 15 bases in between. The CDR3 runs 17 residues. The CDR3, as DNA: TGCGCCAGCAGCTTGGCCTCGGGCGGAATCATGAACACTGAAGCTTTCTTT. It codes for CASSLASGGIMNTEAFF.

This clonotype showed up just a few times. The CDR3 nucleotides read TGCAGTGCTAGCCCCAGCGGGAGCTACAATGAGCAGTTCTTC. As protein: CSASPSGSYNEQFF. The chain is built from TRBV20-1 and TRBJ2-1, with 8 positions matching TRBD2. J lost 3 bases, V lost 3 bases, and 4 bases had no gene match. This CDR3 comprises 14 residues. Germline CDR1 and CDR2: DFQATT and SNEGSKA (reference sequence).